There are many counts of the clone carrying this TCR beta chain. Its antigen is currently unknown. Via MiXCR, TCRdb re-called the 5' RACE reads, giving one row per CDR3 protein. The sample lists approximately 520,000 distinct CDR3 sequences; approximately 5.3% were seen once. The sample comes from a study of CD8 T cells in ankylosing spondylitis. CDR1 and CDR2 from the germline V gene are DFQATT and SNEGSKA (reference sequence). This CDR3 spans 12 amino acids. The V and J ends lost 1 base and 4 bases respectively, with 8 bases between them. Overall study results and limits: Disease-linked clones bore a CD8+ phenotype, appearing relatively rarely in peripheral blood. A TCR beta motif of fewer than ten highly homologous variants appeared characteristic of ankylosing spondylitis blood.

This clonotype originated in a male donor with ankylosing spondylitis. The chain employs TRBV20-1 and TRBJ2-7; a weak D match, TRBD2 (6 bases). The sample taken for sequencing was blood, either unsorted or a sorted T cell fraction (not recorded which). This chain's CDR3 is CSARAAGYEQYF. For the CDR3, the DNA is TGCAGTGCTAGAGCGGCGGGATACGAGCAGTACTTC.